This T cell receptor beta chain stems from a study of memory CD4+ T cells and cytomegalovirus serostatus. Study results and caveats: A US-trained random forest predicted CMV serostatus with median AUC around 0.9.

The sort gate was single viable CD3+CD4+CD8-CD45RO+ cells for memory CD4+ T cells. CMV serostatus came from serum IgG against pp150, pp28, p38, p52. After thawing, CD4+ T cells were positively selected. Sequenced by immunoSEQ multiplex PCR; TCRdb stores in-frame clones only, minus some. The table includes about 80,000 clones, 65% to 85% detected once. Concerning this clone: Its matching antigen is unknown.

The V end was cut by 4 bases, the J end by 0 bases, with 10 bases between. CDR3 length equals 15 residues. Germline-derived CDR1 and CDR2 are SGHNT and YYREEE (reference sequence). The sequenced material came from memory CD4+ T cells from blood. This chain connects TRBV5-4 to TRBJ2-2; D is uncertain. This sequence originates from an adult in good health and CMV-seronegative. The DNA for the CDR3 is TGTGCCAGCAGCCCTAAGACGGCGAACACCGGGGAGCTGTTTTTT. The encoded protein is CASSPKTANTGELFF.